This T cell receptor beta chain was sequenced during a study of blood T cells in healthy people across ages. Through a sample-barcoded 5' primer and a J-beta primer mix, a second PCR was run for roughly 6 to 11 cycles. TCRdb independently ran MiXCR on the 5' RACE reads; one entry per CDR3 protein. This sample has roughly 800,000 distinct CDR3 sequences, with more than 20% found just once. Germline loops: CDR1 LNHDA, CDR2 SQIVND (reference sequence). The CDR3 totals 14 residues. Trimming pared 3 bases from V and 5 bases from J, leaving 13 bases between. This clonotype appeared a few times. The sample was also reused in another study, on T cells of mothers and their children.

This sequence joins TRBV19 and TRBJ1-2; TRBD1 might be the D (6 bases). Sequencing input: blood. This clonotype was sampled from a boy between 10 and 17 years old in good health. The CDR3 sequence is CASSILIQGYGYTF. In nucleotides, the CDR3 is TGTGCCAGTAGTATCCTGATTCAGGGGTATGGCTACACCTTC.